This is a list of T cell receptor beta chains from one sample in a study of vaccination and CD4 T cells after COVID-19. TCRdb recomputed calls from the PCR reads with MiXCR, one row per CDR3 protein. The sample holds 13,000 to 15,000 distinct CDR3 sequences, approximately 35% seen once. Which antigens these TCRs recognize remains unknown. Input material: cultured CD4+ T cells from blood. The source is a human donor with COVID-19. The CDR3 runs from the conserved cysteine through the conserved F or W. Fields, in order: clone size, V gene, J gene, D gene, CDR3 DNA, CDR3 protein. The D gene is left open where the match is weak. The size entry is marked missing in some rows and otherwise reads once, few, many or a size class.

>few|TRBV6-2/TRBV6-3|TRBJ2-2|TRBD1
TGTGCCAGCAGTGGGACAGGGAAGACCACCGGGGAGCTGTTTTTT
CASSGTGKTTGELFF
>NA|TRBV4-2|TRBJ1-5|NA
TGTGCCAGCAGCCAAGTCGTGGGGCAGGGCAATCAGCCCCAGCATTTT
CASSQVVGQGNQPQHF
>NA|TRBV7-2|TRBJ2-3|TRBD1
TGTGCCAGCAGCTTAGATTCGGGGACAGACACAGATACGCAGTATTTT
CASSLDSGTDTDTQYF
>NA|TRBV6-1|TRBJ2-1|NA
TGTGCCAGCGACTCCCTCGGTGCCATGTATGAGCAGTTCTTT
CASDSLGAMYEQFF
>NA|TRBV27|TRBJ1-1|NA
TGTGCCAGCAGTTTATCCCTGGGAGGGGCGCATAGAGAAGCTTTCTTT
CASSLSLGGAHREAFF
>few|TRBV20-1|TRBJ2-7|TRBD2
TGCAGTGCTAGATCCCCCTTTCCAACTAGCGGGGGTTCCTACGAGCAGTACTTC
CSARSPFPTSGGSYEQYF
>few|TRBV5-1|TRBJ1-3|NA
TGCGCCAGCAGCTCCACAGGGCCAGGAAACACCATATATTTT
CASSSTGPGNTIYF
>NA|TRBV20-1|TRBJ2-2|NA
TGCAGTGCTAGAGCGGGATCACAAACCGGGGAGCTGTTTTTT
CSARAGSQTGELFF
>medium-sized|TRBV6-1|TRBJ1-2|TRBD1
TGTGCCAGCAGCAGCACAGGGGATAACTATGGCTACACCTTC
CASSSTGDNYGYTF
>few|TRBV19|TRBJ1-1|NA
TGTGCCACGCACGGTGGGTTGAACACTGAAGCTTTCTTT
CATHGGLNTEAFF
>medium-sized|TRBV6-1|TRBJ1-5|TRBD1
TGTGCCAGCAGTCCCCGGACAGGGGGTCAGTCTAATCAGCCCCAGCATTTT
CASSPRTGGQSNQPQHF
>few|TRBV2|TRBJ2-2|NA
TGTGCCAGCAGTGAAAGTATATGGGCCGGGGAGCTGTTTTTT
CASSESIWAGELFF
>few|TRBV20-1|TRBJ1-2|TRBD1
TGCAGTGCTAGAGTTGGGACAGGGGGCCCGGGCGGAGGCTACACCTTC
CSARVGTGGPGGGYTF
>NA|TRBV6-4|TRBJ1-1|NA
TGTGCCAGCAGTGAGGTCAGACTGAACACTGAAGCTTTCTTT
CASSEVRLNTEAFF
>NA|TRBV4-1|TRBJ2-5|TRBD2
TGCGCCAGCAGCCAAGGTATTAGGACTAGCGGGGGCTACCAAGAGACCCAGTACTTC
CASSQGIRTSGGYQETQYF
>once|TRBV5-6|TRBJ2-4|TRBD2
TGTGCCAGCAGCCCCTTAGCCCGGGGGGGGCCTACCAAAAACATTCAGTACTTC
CASSPLARGGPTKNIQYF
>few|TRBV27|TRBJ2-5|NA
TGTGCCAGCAGTTTATTCCCCAAACGGGAGACCCAGTACTTC
CASSLFPKRETQYF
>few|TRBV7-2|TRBJ1-5|TRBD1
TGTGCCAGCAGCATTCAGGGGGGAGGAAATCAGCCCCAGCATTTT
CASSIQGGGNQPQHF
>few|TRBV19|TRBJ1-5|NA
TGTGCCAGTAGTCTCAGGACAGAGTCAACCGATCAGCCCCAGCATTTT
CASSLRTESTDQPQHF
>NA|TRBV5-4|TRBJ2-1|NA
TGTGCCAGCAGCCGTTCAGGGGAAAACTCCTACAATGAGCAGTTCTTC
CASSRSGENSYNEQFF
>NA|TRBV20-1|TRBJ2-6|NA
TGCAGTGCTAGCCGGGGGGCGCTTTCTGGGGCCAACGTCCTGACTTTC
CSASRGALSGANVLTF
>few|TRBV6-1|TRBJ2-5|TRBD2
TGTGCCAGCAGTGAAGCGTGGCTAGCGGGGGGGCAAGAGACCCAGTACTTC
CASSEAWLAGGQETQYF
>few|TRBV6-1|TRBJ1-3|NA
TGTGCCAGCAGTGAAGGCCAGCCCGGGTACACCATATATTTT
CASSEGQPGYTIYF